The 27 T cell receptor beta chains reported below all come from one sample, sequenced in a study of T cells after posttransplantation cyclophosphamide. Some clones are missing from TCRdb's copy, which holds only in-frame ones; the method was immunoSEQ multiplex PCR. This table holds some 4,000 clones, about 62% found once. The sample was memory CD8+ T cells sorted from blood. Receptors originate from a man under 40 in good health and a related stem cell transplant donor.

V and J are TRBV9 and TRBJ2-1; TRBD2 aligns across 12 bases. The CDR3 spans 16 residues. The germline CDR1 and CDR2 sequences are SGDLS and YYNGEE. The V segment lost 4 bases and the J segment 6 bases; nucleotides outside the gene matches: 8. Here the CDR3 DNA reads TGTGCCAGCAGCTCTAGGACTAGCGGGGTAGCCAATGAGCAGTTCTTC. The encoded protein is CASSSRTSGVANEQFF.

CDR3 region: CASSPLTGTTLDEQFF. CDR3 in DNA: TGTGCCAGCAGCCCCCTTACCGGGACTACCCTCGATGAGCAGTTCTTC. The chain links TRBV7-9 to TRBJ2-1; 7 nucleotides match TRBD2. From germline, CDR1 is SEHNR and CDR2 FQNEAQ (reference sequence). The ends lost 5 bases at V and 8 bases at J; junction bases unmatched: 15. This CDR3 has 16 residues.

This sequence joins TRBV21-1 and TRBJ1-5; the D call in the table, TRBD1, was not verified against the DNA. TRBV21-1 is deemed a pseudogene. The CDR3 spans 15 residues. This chain's CDR3 is CASILPGQLNQPQHF. The CDR3 DNA is TGTGCCAGCATTTTGCCGGGACAACTAAATCAGCCCCAGCATTTT.

The chain has TRBV27 and TRBJ2-7; tentatively, D is TRBD2 (5 bases). CDR1 is MNHEY, CDR2 SMNVEV, per germline (reference sequence). This CDR3 has 14 residues. V was trimmed by 2 bases and J by 2 bases, leaving 10 bases between them. CDR3 coding DNA: TGTGCCAGCAGTTTAAACGGGGATACCTACGAGCAGTACTTC. It specifies CASSLNGDTYEQYF.

The chain uses TRBV29-1 and TRBJ1-4, with a tentative D call TRBD1 (5 bases). V was cut by 5 bases and J by 12 bases, with 22 bases left in between. The CDR3 runs 14 residues. Germline CDR1 is SQVTM and CDR2 is ANQGSEA. CDR3 loop: CSVRGGQRNGELFF. For the CDR3, the DNA is TGCAGCGTTCGGGGGGGTCAGAGGAATGGGGAACTGTTTTTT.

The chain carries TRBV7-8 and TRBJ2-3, with 7 nucleotides matching TRBD2. Trimming at V came to 6 bases and at J to 6 bases, leaving 12 bases not matched to a gene. Germline V lookup: CDR1 SGHVS, CDR2 FQNEAQ. The CDR3 contains 15 residues. The CDR3 DNA is TGTGCCAGCAGTACCCCGGGGCGGGGAGGGGATACGCAGTATTTT. This gives the protein CASSTPGRGGDTQYF.

This sequence joins TRBV11-3 and TRBJ2-3, with 7 bases matching TRBD2. V was clipped by 0 bases and J by 2 bases; unmatched bases: 11. The CDR3 sequence is 18 residues long. Germline V CDR1 and CDR2: SGHNT, YENEEA. The CDR3 reads CASSLDEICGGDTDTQYF. CDR3 sequence (DNA): TGTGCCAGCAGCTTAGATGAGATTTGCGGGGGAGACACAGATACGCAGTATTTT.

Concerning this clone itself: Within the sample, other DNA sequences also encode this same CDR3. The J gene is TRBJ1-5, the V gene TRBV7-9; D not certain. CDR1 SEHNR and CDR2 FQNEAQ come from the germline V gene (reference sequence). This CDR3 has 14 amino acids. The V and J ends lost 6 bases and 0 bases respectively, with 9 bases between them. DNA for the CDR3: TGTGCCAGCAGTGGACTGTATAGCAATCAGCCCCAGCATTTT. Its protein is CASSGLYSNQPQHF.

This clone was counted a few times. This chain connects TRBV9 to TRBJ1-3; TRBD1 might be the D (6 bases). The V gene's germline CDR1 is SGDLS and CDR2 YYNGEE. V lost 4 bases to trimming and J lost 0 bases, with 14 bases between them. There are 16 residues in the CDR3. The CDR3 is CASSSAGAYSGNTIYF. In DNA form, the CDR3 reads TGTGCCAGCAGCTCCGCGGGGGCTTACTCTGGAAACACCATATATTTT.

The chain joins TRBV5-6 to TRBJ2-7, with D possibly being TRBD2 (5 bases). The CDR3 spans 14 residues. The V gene's germline CDR1 is SGHDT and CDR2 YYEEEE. With 5 bases removed from V and 7 bases from J, the gap between germline ends came to 19 bases. The DNA for the CDR3 is TGTGCCAGCAGTTCCTTCACCGGTACGGGAGAGCAGTACTTC. Protein: CASSSFTGTGEQYF.

This clone has a single count. This rearrangement joins TRBV5-3 to TRBJ2-7; weak D call: TRBD2 (6 bases). TRBV5-3 is recorded as an ORF, its role being uncertain. V dropped 0 bases and J dropped 6 bases, with 7 bases sitting between them. The length of the CDR3 is 12 residues. CDR3: CARSLVRGEQYF. CDR3 DNA: TGTGCCAGAAGCTTGGTGCGGGGCGAGCAGTACTTC.

This clone was counted between two and nine times. The gene calls are TRBV28 and TRBJ1-4; perhaps TRBD1 as D (5 bases). Per the germline V gene, CDR1 is MDHEN and CDR2 is SYDVKM. Trimming removed 3 bases from V and 8 bases from J, with 13 bases in between. CDR3 size: 14 residues. The CDR3 bases are TGTGCCAGCAGTTTTGGGGCGGGGAGGGAAAAACTGTTTTTT. Translated: CASSFGAGREKLFF.

This clone was counted between two and nine times. The CDR3 DNA sequence: TGTGCCTGGAGCAGGGACTCGGACATCTATGGCTACACCTTC. This codes for CAWSRDSDIYGYTF. The genes are TRBV30 and TRBJ1-2, with TRBD1 as a possible D gene (5 bases). CDR3 length: 14 amino acids. Germline values: CDR1 GTSNPN, CDR2 SVGIG (reference sequence). V shed 3 bases and J shed 4 bases, with 15 bases lying between them.

CDR3 in amino acids: CASSEGTGGGEQYF. The DNA for the CDR3 is TGTGCCAGCAGTGAAGGGACAGGGGGCGGCGAGCAGTACTTC. The chain links TRBV2 to TRBJ2-7, with TRBD1 matching over 11 bases. Germline V gene sequence: CDR1 SNHLY, CDR2 FYNNEI. V shed 1 base and J 6 bases; nucleotides not matched to a gene: 2. There are 14 residues in the CDR3.

This chain links TRBV7-3 with TRBJ2-1; 11 nucleotides match TRBD2. J was trimmed by 7 bases and V by 0 bases; bases with no gene match: 2. This CDR3 region has 15 residues. Germline V gene sequence: CDR1 SGHTA, CDR2 FQGTGA. In DNA, the CDR3 is TGTGCCAGCAGCTTAACGACTAGCGGGGTGAATGAGCAGTTCTTC. Translation gives CASSLTTSGVNEQFF.

CDR3 sequence reads: CASGGETQYF. In nucleotides, the CDR3 is TGTGCCAGCGGGGGGGAGACCCAGTACTTC. The rearrangement uses TRBV6-6 and TRBJ2-5, with D maybe TRBD2 (6 bases). CDR3 length: 10 residues. Deletions cut 8 bases from V and 5 bases from J, with 6 bases between. The germline gives CDR1 MNHNY, CDR2 SVGAGI (reference sequence).

This clone was observed a handful of times. The J gene is TRBJ2-7, the V gene TRBV7-9; maybe TRBD1 (6 bases). CDR1 is SEHNR and CDR2 is FQNEAQ in the germline V gene (reference sequence). Trimming left V 3 bases short and J 5 bases short, with 14 bases between. The CDR3 is 14 residues long. The CDR3 protein is CASSFSDSNDEQYF. The CDR3 bases are TGTGCCAGCAGCTTCTCGGACAGCAACGACGAGCAGTACTTC.

The chain carries TRBV7-9 and TRBJ1-1; 7 nucleotides agree with TRBD1. This CDR3 comprises 16 residues. In germline, CDR1 is SEHNR, CDR2 FQNEAQ (reference sequence). Trimming removed 3 bases from V and 4 bases from J; junction bases left unmatched: 11. CDR3 DNA sequence: TGTGCCAGCAGCTTGGGTGGGTGGGACAGCGGCACTGAAGCTTTCTTT. This codes for CASSLGGWDSGTEAFF.

The chain combines TRBV5-1 with TRBJ1-2; TRBD1 matches at 10 bases. CDR1 and CDR2 (germline): SGHRS, YFSETQ. V trimming: 4 bases; J trimming: 4 bases; junction bases outside the gene matches: 4. CDR3 length: 14 residues. CDR3 loop: CASSPGTGAYGYTF. CDR3 DNA sequence: TGCGCCAGCAGCCCAGGGACAGGGGCCTATGGCTACACCTTC.

This clone appeared a few times. Other DNA sequences in this sample translate to the same CDR3. The rearrangement uses TRBV9 and TRBJ2-7; 9 nucleotides match TRBD1. The CDR3 spans 15 residues. The germline V gene has CDR1 SGDLS and CDR2 YYNGEE. V was pared by 7 bases and J by 4 bases, with 12 bases of the junction left unmatched. CDR3 DNA: TGTGCCAGCTGTATCGGACAGGGGACGGCATACGAGCAGTACTTC. Translating it yields CASCIGQGTAYEQYF.

This clone was picked up a small number of times. The V gene is TRBV27, the J gene TRBJ1-2, with a weak D call TRBD1 (6 bases). Trimming pared 6 bases from V and 0 bases from J, leaving 20 bases between. The CDR3 length is 17 residues. Germline CDR1 MNHEY, CDR2 SMNVEV (reference sequence). The chain's CDR3 is CASSQRGGRGANYGYTF. The CDR3 bases are TGTGCCAGCAGCCAAAGGGGGGGAAGGGGGGCTAACTATGGCTACACCTTC.

The gene calls are TRBV10-2 and TRBJ1-1; D unresolved. Germline CDR1 and CDR2: WSHSY and SAAADI. The germline V and J ends were trimmed by 0 bases and 1 base, with 9 bases remaining between them. This CDR3 is built from 15 residues. The CDR3 protein is CASSESPTANTEAFF. CDR3 sequence (DNA): TGCGCCAGCAGTGAGTCCCCTACAGCGAACACTGAAGCTTTCTTT.

The chain recombines TRBV4-2 with TRBJ1-1, with D possibly matching TRBD1 (6 bases). Trimming removed 3 bases at V and 6 bases at J, with 14 bases between. The germline V gene has CDR1 LGHNA and CDR2 YNFKEQ. This CDR3 has 14 amino acids. CDR3 region: CASSHVGGAAEAFF. CDR3 bases: TGTGCCAGCAGCCATGTTGGGGGGGCGGCTGAAGCTTTCTTT.

The chain carries TRBV7-9 and TRBJ1-1, with unresolved D. The CDR3 runs 13 residues. The germline V and J ends were trimmed by 1 base and 0 bases, with 3 bases remaining between them. Germline CDR1 and CDR2: SEHNR and FQNEAQ (reference sequence). CDR3 DNA sequence: TGTGCCAGCAGCTTAGGTATGAACACTGAAGCTTTCTTT. Its translation is CASSLGMNTEAFF.

Only one count was recorded for this clone. This rearrangement joins TRBV23-1 to TRBJ1-4, with TRBD1 as a possible D gene (5 bases). TRBV23-1 is given ORF status, its function remaining uncertain. Between the trimmed V and J ends, which lost 6 bases and 3 bases, there was a span of 14 bases. The CDR3 is made up of 15 amino acids. CDR3 DNA: TGCGCCAGCAGACAGCAGGGTCGGCCTAATGAAAAACTGTTTTTT. Protein sequence: CASRQQGRPNEKLFF.

This chain links TRBV4-1 with TRBJ1-1, with D tentatively TRBD1 (6 bases). V was clipped by 4 bases and J by 5 bases, with 26 bases between them. Germline V CDR1 and CDR2: MGHRA, YSYEKL. There are 18 residues in the CDR3. The CDR3 loop is CASSRQEGGEDYPTEAFF. CDR3 bases: TGCGCCAGCAGCCGGCAAGAAGGGGGTGAGGATTATCCGACTGAAGCTTTCTTT.

This sequence joins TRBV10-2 and TRBJ2-7; D is possibly TRBD2 (5 bases). The CDR3 has 13 residues. Germline V gene sequence: CDR1 WSHSY, CDR2 SAAADI. Trimming removed 4 bases from V and 3 bases from J, with 10 bases in between. For the CDR3, the DNA is TGCGCCAGCAGTGCTAGCTTGGGCTACGAGCAGTACTTC. Amino acids: CASSASLGYEQYF.